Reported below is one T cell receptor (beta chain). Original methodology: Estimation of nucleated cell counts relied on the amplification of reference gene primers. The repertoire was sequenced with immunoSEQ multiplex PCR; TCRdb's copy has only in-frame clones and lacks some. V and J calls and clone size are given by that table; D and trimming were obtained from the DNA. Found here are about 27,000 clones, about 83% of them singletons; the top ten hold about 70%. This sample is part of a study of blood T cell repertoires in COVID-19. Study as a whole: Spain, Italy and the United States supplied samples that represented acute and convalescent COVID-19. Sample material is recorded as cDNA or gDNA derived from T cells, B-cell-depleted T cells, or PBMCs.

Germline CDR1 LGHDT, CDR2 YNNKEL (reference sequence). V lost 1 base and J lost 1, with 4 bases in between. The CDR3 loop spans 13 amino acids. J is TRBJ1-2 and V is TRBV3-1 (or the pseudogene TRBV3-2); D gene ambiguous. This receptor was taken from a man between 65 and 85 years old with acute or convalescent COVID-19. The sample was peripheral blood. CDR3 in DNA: TGTGCCAGCAGCCAAGCAAATAACTATGGCTACACCTTC. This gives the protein CASSQANNYGYTF.